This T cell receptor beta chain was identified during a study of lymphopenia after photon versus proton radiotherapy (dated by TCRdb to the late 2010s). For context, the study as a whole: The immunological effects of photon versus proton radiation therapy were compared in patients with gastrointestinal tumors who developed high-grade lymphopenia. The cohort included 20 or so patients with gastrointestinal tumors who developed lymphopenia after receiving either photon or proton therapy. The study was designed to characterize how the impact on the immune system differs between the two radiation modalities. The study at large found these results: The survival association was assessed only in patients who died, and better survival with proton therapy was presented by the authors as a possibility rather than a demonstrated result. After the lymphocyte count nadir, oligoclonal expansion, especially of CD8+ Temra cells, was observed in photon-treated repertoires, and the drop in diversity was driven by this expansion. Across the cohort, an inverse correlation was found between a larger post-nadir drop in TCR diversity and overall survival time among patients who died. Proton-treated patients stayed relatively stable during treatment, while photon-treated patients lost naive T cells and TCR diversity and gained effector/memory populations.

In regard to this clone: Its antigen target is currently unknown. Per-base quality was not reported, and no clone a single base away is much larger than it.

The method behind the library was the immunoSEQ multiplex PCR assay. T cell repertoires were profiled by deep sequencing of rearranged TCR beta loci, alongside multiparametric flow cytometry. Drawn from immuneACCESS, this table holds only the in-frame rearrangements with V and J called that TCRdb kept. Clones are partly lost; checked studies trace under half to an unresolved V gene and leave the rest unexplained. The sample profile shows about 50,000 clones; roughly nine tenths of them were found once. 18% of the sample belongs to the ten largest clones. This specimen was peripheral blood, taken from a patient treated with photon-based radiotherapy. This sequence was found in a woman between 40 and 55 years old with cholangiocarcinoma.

The sequenced DNA is TGTGCCACCAGGACTAGCGGGGGACCTGGCAATGAGCAGTTCTTC. Translated, it reads CATRTSGGPGNEQFF. This chain is built from TRBV6-6 and TRBJ2-1; the junction holds 13 bases that match TRBD2. From the germline V gene (reference sequence), CDR1 is MNHNY and CDR2 is SVGAGI. Trimming takes 10 bases off V and 6 bases off J; junction bases not matched to a gene: 9. The cysteine opens and the phenylalanine closes a CDR3 of 15 amino acids. Only the CDR3 DNA stays, 45 bases, in frame from base 1.